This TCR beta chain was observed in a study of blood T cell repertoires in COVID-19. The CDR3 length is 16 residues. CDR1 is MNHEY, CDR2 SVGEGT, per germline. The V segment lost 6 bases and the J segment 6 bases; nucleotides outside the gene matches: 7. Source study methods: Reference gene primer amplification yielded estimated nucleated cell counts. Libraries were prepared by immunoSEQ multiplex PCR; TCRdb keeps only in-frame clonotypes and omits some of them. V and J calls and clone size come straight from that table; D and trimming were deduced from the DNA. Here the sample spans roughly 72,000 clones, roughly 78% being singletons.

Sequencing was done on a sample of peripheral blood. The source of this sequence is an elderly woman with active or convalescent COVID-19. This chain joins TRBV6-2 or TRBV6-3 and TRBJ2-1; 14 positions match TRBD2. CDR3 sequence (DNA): TGTGCCAGCAGCCAGACTAGCGGGGGGGCCGTCAATGAGCAGTTCTTC. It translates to CASSQTSGGAVNEQFF.